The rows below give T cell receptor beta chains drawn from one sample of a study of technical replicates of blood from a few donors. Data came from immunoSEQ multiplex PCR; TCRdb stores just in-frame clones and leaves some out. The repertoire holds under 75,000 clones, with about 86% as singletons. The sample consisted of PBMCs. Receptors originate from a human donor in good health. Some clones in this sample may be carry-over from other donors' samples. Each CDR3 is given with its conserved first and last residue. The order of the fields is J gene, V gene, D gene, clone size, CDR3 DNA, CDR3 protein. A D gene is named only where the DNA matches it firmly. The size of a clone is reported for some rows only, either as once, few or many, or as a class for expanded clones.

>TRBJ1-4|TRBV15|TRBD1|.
TGTGCCACCAGCAGAGGGGACAGGGGGCTTGGGAAAGCTGAAAAACTGTTTTTT
CATSRGDRGLGKAEKLFF
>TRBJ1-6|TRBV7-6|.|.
TGTGCCAGCAGCCCGCGTGCAGCTGGACTTTCCTCACCCCTCCACTTT
CASSPRAAGLSSPLHF
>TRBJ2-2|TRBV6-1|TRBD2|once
TGTGCCAGCAGTGCAGAGCGGGGCGGGGAGCTGTTTTTT
CASSAERGGELFF
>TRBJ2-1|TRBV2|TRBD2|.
TGTGCCAGCAGCCCTTTACTAGCGGGAGGAAGCTCCTACAATGAGCAGTTCTTC
CASSPLLAGGSSYNEQFF
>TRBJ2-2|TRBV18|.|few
TGTGCCAGCTCACCAGCCAGGGATCGGGAGCTGTTTTTT
CASSPARDRELFF
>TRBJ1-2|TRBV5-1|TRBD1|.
TGCGCCAGCAGCTTGTCAGGGGGATTTGGCTACACCTTC
CASSLSGGFGYTF
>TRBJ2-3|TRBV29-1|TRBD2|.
TGCAGCGTTGAGTCGGGGGGTTGGGCCAGCGCTACAGATACGCAGTATTTT
CSVESGGWASATDTQYF
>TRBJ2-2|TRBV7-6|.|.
TGTGCCAGCAGCTTTAGCGAGGGCAGGGAGCTGTTTTTT
CASSFSEGRELFF
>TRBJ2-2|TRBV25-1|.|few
TGTGCCAGCAGTGTCTCCGGGGAGCTGTTTTTT
CASSVSGELFF
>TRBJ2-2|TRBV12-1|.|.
TGTGCCAGCAACAAAACCGGGGAGCTGTTTTTT
CASNKTGELFF
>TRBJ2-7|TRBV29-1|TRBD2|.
TGCAGCGTTGGACTAGCTTACGAGCAGTACTTC
CSVGLAYEQYF
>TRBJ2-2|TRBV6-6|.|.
TGTGCCAGCAGTTACTATTCTGGTTCGGCCGGGGAGCTGTTTTTT
CASSYYSGSAGELFF
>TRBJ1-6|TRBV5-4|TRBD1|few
TGTGCCAGCAGCCGGGACAGGGAGTCCTATAATTCACCCCTCCACTTT
CASSRDRESYNSPLHF
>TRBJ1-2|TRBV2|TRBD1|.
TGTGCCAGCAGTGGACAGGGGTTCGGCTACACCTTC
CASSGQGFGYTF
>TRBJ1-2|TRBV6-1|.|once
TGTGCCAGCAGTGAAGGACGGGAGTCGGCTGGCTACACCTTC
CASSEGRESAGYTF
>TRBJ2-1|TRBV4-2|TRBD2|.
TGTGCCAGCAGCCCCTCTCTAGCGGGGGGACCCTCCAATGAGCAGTTCTTC
CASSPSLAGGPSNEQFF
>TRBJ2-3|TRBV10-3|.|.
TGTGCCACTCTACGAGGGGGTGGCGATACGCAGTATTTT
CATLRGGGDTQYF
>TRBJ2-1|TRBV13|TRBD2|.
TGTGCCAGCAGCTCATTCGTCCCGGGACTAGCGGGAATCACCCTCAATGAGCAGTTCTTC
CASSSFVPGLAGITLNEQFF
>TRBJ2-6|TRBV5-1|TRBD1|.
TGCGCCAGCAGCACCCGAGGGACAGGCGTGACCGGGGCCAACGTCCTGACTTTC
CASSTRGTGVTGANVLTF
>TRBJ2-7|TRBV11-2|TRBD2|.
TGTGCCAGCAGCCCCTCCCGGGGAGCGGGGGACCCCTACGAGCAGTACTTC
CASSPSRGAGDPYEQYF